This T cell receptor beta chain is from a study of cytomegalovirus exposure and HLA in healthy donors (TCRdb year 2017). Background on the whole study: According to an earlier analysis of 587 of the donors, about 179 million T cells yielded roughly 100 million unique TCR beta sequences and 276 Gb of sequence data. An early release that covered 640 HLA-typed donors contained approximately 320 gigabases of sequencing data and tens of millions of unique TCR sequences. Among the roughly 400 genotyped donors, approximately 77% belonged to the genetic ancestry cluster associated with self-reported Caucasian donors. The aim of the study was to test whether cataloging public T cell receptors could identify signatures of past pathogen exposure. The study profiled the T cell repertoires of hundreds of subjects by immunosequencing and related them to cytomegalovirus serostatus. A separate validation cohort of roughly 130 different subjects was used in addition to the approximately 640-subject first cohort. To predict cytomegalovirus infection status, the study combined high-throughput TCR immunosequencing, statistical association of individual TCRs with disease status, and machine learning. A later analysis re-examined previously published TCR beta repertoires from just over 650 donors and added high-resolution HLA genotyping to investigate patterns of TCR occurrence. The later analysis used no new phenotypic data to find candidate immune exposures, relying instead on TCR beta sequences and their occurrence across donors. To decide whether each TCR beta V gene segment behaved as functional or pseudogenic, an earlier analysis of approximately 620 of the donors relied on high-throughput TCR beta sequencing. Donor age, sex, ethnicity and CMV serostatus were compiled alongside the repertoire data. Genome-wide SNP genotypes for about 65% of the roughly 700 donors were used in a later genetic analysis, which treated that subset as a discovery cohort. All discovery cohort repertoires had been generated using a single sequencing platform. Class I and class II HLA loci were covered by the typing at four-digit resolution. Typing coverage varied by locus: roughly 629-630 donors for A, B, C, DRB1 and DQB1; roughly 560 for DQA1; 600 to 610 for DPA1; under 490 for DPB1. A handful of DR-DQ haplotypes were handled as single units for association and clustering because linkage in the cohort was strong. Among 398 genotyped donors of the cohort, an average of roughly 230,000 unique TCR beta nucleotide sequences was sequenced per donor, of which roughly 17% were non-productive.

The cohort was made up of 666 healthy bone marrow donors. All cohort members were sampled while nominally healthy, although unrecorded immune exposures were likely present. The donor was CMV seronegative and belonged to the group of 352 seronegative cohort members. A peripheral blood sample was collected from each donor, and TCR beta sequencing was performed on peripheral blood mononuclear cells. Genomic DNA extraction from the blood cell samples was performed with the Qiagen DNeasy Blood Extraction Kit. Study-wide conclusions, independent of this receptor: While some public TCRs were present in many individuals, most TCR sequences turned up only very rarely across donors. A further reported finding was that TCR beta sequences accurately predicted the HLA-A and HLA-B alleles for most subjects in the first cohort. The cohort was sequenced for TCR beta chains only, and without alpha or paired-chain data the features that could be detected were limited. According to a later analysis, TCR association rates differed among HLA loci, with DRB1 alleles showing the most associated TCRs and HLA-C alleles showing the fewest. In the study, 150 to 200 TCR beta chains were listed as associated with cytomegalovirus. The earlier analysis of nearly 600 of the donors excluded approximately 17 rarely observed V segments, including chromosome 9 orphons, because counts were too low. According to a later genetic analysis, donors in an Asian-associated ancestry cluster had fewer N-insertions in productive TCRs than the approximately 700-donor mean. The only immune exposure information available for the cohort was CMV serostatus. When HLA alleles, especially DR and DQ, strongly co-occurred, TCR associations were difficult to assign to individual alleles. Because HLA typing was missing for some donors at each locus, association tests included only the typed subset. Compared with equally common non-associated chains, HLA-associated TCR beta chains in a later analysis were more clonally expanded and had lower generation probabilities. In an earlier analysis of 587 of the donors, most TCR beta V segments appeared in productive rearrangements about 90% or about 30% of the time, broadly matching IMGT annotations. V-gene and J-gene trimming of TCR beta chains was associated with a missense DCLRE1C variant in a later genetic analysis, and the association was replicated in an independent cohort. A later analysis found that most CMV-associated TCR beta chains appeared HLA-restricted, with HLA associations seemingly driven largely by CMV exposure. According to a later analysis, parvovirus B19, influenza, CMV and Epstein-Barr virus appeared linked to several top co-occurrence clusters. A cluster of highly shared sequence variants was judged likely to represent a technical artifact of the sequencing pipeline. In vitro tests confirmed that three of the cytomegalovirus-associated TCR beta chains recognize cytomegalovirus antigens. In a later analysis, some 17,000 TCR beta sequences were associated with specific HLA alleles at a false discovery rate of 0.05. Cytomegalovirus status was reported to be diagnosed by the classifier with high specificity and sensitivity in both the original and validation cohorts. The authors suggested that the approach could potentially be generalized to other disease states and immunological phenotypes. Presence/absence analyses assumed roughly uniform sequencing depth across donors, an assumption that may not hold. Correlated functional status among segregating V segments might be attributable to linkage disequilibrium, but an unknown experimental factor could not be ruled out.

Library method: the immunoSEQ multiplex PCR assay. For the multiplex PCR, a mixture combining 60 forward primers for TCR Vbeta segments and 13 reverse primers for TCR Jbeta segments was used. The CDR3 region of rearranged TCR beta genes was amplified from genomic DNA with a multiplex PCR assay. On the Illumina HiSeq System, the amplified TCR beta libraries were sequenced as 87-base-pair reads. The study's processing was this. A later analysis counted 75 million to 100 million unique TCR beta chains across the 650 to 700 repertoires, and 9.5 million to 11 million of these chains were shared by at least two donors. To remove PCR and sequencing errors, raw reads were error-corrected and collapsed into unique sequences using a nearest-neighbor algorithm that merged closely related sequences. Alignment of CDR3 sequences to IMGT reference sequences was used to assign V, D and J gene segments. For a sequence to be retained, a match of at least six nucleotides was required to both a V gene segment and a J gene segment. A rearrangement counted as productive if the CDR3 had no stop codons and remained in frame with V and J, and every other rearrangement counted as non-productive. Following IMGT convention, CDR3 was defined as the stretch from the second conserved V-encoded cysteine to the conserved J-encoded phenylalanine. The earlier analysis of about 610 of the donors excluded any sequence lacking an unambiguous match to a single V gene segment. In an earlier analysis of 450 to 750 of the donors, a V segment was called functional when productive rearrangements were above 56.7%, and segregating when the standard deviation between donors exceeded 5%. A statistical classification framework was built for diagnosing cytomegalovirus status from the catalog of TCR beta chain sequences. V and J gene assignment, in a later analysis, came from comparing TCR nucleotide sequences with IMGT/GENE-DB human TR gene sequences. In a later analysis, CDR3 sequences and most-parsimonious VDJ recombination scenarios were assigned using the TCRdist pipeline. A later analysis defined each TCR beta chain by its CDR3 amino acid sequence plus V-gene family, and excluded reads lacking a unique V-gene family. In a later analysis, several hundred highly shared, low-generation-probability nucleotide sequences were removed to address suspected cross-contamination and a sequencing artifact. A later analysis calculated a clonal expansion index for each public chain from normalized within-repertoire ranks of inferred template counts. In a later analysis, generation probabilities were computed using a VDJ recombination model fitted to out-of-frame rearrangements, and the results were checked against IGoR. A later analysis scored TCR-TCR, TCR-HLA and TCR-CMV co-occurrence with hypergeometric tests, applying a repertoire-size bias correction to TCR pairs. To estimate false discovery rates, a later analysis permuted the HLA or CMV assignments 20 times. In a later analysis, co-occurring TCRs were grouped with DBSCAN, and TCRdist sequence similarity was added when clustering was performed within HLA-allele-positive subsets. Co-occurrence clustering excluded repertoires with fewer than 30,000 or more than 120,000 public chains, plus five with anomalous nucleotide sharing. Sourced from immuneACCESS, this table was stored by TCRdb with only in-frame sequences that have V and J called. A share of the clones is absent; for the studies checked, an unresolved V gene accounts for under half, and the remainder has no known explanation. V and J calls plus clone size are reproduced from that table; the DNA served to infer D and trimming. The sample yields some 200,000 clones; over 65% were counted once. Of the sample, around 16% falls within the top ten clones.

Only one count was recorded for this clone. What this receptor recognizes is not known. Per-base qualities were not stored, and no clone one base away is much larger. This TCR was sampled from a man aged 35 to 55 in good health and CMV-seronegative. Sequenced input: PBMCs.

Here the CDR3 is given as CASSQDGVGGSTDTQYF. The DNA is as follows: TGCGCCAGCAGCCAAGACGGGGTGGGGGGTAGCACAGATACGCAGTATTTT. The chain employs TRBV4-1 and TRBJ2-3, and perhaps TRBD2 as D gene, on 6 matching bases. V is clipped by 0 bases and J by 0 bases, and the sequence between their germline boundaries is 13 bases long. Per the germline V gene, MGHRA is the CDR1 and YSYEKL is the CDR2. The CDR3 contains 17 residues, cysteine and phenylalanine counted. Just the 51-base CDR3 DNA is kept, in frame starting at base 1.